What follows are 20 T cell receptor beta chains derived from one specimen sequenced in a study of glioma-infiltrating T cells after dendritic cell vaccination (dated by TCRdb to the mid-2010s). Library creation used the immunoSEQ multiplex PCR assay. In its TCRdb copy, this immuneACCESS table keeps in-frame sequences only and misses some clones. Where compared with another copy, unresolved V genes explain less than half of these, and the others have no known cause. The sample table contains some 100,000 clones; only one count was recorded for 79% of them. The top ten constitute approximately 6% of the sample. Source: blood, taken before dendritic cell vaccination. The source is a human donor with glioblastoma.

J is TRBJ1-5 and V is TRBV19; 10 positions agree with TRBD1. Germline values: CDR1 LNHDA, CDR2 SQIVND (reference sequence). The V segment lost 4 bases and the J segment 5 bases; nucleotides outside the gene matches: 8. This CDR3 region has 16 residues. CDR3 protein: CASSKTWGTGDQPQHF. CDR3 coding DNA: TGTGCCAGTAGTAAGACGTGGGGGACAGGGGATCAGCCCCAGCATTTT.

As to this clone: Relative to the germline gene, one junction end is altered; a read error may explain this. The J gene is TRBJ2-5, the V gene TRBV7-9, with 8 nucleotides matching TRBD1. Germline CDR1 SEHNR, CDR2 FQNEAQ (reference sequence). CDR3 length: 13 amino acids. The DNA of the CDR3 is TGTGCCAGCAGCCGGACAGGGCAAGGGACCCAGTACTTC. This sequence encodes CASSRTGQGTQYF.

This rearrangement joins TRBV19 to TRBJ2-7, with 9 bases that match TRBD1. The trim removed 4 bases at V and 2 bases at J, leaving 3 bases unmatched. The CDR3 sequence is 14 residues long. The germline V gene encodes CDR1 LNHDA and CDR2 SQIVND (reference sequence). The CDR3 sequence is CASSTGTGPYEQYF. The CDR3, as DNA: TGTGCCAGTAGTACCGGGACAGGGCCCTACGAGCAGTACTTC. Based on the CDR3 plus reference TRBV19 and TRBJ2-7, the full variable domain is DGGITQSPKYLFRKEGQNVTLSCEQNLNHDAMYWYRQDPGQGLRLIYYSQIVNDFQKGDIAEGYSVSREKKESFPLTVTSAQKNPTAFYLCASSTGTGPYEQYFGPGTRLTVT.

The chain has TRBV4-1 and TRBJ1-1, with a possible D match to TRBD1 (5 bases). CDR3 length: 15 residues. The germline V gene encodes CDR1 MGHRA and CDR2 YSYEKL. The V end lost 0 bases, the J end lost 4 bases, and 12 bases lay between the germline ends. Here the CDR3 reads CASSQEGLGVTEAFF. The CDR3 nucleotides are TGCGCCAGCAGCCAAGAGGGCCTAGGGGTCACTGAAGCTTTCTTT.

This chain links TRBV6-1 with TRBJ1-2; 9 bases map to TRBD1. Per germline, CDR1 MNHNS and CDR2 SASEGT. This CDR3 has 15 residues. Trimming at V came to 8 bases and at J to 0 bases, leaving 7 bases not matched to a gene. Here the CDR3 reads CASRVQGASNYGYTF. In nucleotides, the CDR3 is TGTGCCAGCCGGGTACAGGGGGCCTCTAACTATGGCTACACCTTC.

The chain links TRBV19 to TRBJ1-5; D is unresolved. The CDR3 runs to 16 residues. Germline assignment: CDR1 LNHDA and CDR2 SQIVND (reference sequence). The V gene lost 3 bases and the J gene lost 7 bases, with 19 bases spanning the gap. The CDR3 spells CASSMVGRLSPQPQHF. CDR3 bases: TGTGCCAGTAGTATGGTTGGCCGTCTCTCGCCCCAGCCCCAGCATTTT.

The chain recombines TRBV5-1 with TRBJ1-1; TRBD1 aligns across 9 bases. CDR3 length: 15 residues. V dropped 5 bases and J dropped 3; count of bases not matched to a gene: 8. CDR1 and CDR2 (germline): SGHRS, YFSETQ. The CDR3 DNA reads TGCGCCAGCAGGCGGGACAGGGTCGGGGACACTGAAGCTTTCTTT. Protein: CASRRDRVGDTEAFF.

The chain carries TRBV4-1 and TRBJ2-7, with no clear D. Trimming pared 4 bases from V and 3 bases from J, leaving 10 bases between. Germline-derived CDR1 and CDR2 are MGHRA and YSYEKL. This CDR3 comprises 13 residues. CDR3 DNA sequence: TGCGCCAGCAGCCCCGGAACAGACTACGAGCAGTACTTC. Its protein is CASSPGTDYEQYF.

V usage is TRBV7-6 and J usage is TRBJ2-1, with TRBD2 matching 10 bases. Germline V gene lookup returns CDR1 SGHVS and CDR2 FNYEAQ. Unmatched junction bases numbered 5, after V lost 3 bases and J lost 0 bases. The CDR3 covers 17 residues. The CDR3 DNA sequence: TGTGCCAGCAGCTTGGTTAGCGGGGGGCGCTCCTACAATGAGCAGTTCTTC. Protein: CASSLVSGGRSYNEQFF.

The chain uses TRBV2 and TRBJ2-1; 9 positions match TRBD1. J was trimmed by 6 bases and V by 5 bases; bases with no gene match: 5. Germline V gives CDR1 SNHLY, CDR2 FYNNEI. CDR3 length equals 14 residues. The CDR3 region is CASSPGTGINEQFF. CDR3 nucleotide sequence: TGTGCCAGCAGTCCCGGGACAGGGATCAATGAGCAGTTCTTC.

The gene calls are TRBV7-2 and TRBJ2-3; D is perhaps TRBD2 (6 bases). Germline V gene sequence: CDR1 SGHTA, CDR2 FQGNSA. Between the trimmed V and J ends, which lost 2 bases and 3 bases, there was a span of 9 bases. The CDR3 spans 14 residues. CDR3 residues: CASSLREKTDTQYF. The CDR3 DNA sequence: TGTGCCAGCAGCTTACGGGAGAAGACAGATACGCAGTATTTT. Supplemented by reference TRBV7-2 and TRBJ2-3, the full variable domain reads GAGVSQSPSNKVTEKGKDVELRCDPISGHTALYWYRQSLGQGLEFLIYFQGNSAPDKSGLPSDRFSAERTGGSVSTLTIQRTQQEDSAVYLCASSLREKTDTQYFGPGTRLTVL.

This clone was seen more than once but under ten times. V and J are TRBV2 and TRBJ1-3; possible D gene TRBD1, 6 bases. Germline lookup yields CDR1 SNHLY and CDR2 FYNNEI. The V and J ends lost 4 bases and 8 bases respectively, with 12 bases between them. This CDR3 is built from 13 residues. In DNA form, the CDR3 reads TGTGCCAGCAGTGCACAGGGAACAGACACCATATATTTT. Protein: CASSAQGTDTIYF.

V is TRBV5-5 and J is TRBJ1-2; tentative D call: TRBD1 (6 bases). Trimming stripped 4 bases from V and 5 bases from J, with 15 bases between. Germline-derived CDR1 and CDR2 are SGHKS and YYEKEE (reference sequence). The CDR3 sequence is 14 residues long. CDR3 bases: TGTGCCAGCAGCCCCGGGACACAACTATATGGCTACACCTTC. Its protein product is CASSPGTQLYGYTF.

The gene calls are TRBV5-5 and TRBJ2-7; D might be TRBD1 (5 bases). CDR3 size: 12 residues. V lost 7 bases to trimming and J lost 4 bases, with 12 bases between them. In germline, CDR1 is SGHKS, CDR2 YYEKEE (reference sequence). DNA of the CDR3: TGTGCCAGCGGTCCTCAGGGTTACGAGCAGTACTTC. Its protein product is CASGPQGYEQYF.

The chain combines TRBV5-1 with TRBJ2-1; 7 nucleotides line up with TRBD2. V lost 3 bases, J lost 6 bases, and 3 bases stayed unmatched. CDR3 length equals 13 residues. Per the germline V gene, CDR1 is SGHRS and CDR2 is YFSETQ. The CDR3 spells CASSSAGVNEQFF. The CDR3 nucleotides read TGCGCCAGCAGCTCGGCGGGGGTCAATGAGCAGTTCTTC. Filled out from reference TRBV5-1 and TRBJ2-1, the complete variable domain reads KAGVTQTPRYLIKTRGQQVTLSCSPISGHRSVSWYQQTPGQGLQFLFEYFSETQRNKGNFPGRFSGRQFSNSRSEMNVSTLELGDSALYLCASSSAGVNEQFFGPGTRLTVL.

The CDR3 DNA sequence: TGTGCCAGCAGCGTAGATGGCATGAGAGGCGATGGCTACACCTTC. Amino acid sequence: CASSVDGMRGDGYTF. The rearrangement uses TRBV9 and TRBJ1-2; D remains unclear. Germline CDR1 reads SGDLS; CDR2 reads YYNGEE. V dropped 0 bases and J dropped 6 bases, with 15 bases sitting between them. The CDR3 length is 15 residues.

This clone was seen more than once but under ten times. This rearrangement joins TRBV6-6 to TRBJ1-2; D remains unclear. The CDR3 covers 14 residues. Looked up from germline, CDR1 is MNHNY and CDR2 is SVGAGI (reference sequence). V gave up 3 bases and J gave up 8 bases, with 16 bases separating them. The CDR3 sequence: CASSYTIGVRGYTF. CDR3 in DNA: TGTGCCAGCAGTTATACCATCGGGGTTCGAGGCTACACCTTC.

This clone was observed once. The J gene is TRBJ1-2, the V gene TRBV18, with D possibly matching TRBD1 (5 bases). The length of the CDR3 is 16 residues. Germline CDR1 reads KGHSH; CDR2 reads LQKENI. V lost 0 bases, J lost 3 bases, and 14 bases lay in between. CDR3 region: CASSPPHGLTDYGYTF. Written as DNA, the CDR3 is TGTGCCAGCTCACCACCGCACGGGTTGACAGACTATGGCTACACCTTC.

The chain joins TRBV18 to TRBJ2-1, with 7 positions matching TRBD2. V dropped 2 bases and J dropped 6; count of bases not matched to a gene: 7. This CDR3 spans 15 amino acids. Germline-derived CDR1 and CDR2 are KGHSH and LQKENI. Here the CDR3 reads CASSPAVPGGNEQFF. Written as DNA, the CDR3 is TGTGCCAGCTCACCAGCGGTCCCGGGGGGCAATGAGCAGTTCTTC.

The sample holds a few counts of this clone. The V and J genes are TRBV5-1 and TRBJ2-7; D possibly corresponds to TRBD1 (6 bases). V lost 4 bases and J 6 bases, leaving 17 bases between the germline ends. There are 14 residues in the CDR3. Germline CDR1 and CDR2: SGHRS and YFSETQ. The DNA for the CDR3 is TGCGCCAGCAGCAAGGGCACCGGACAGTTCGAGCAGTACTTC. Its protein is CASSKGTGQFEQYF.